This entry lists 22 T cell receptor beta chains sequenced from one sample in a study of T cell repertoires in cytomegalovirus infection. Each CDR3 protein gets one entry after TCRdb re-called the reads with MiXCR. Of roughly 500,000 distinct CDR3 sequences in the sample, 16% were seen once. Sequences were obtained from CD8+ T cells from PBMCs. These receptors originate from a human donor in good health (CMV status not recorded). Some clones in this sample may be carry-over from other donors' samples.

This clonotype was counted at least ten times. The chain combines TRBV7-9 with TRBJ2-2; 10 bases align to TRBD1. With 0 bases clipped from V and 3 bases from J, the junction kept 4 bases outside the gene matches. This CDR3 comprises 17 residues. The germline V gene has CDR1 SEHNR and CDR2 FQNEAQ (reference sequence). The CDR3 protein is CASSLASGTGDTGELFF. Written as DNA, the CDR3 is TGTGCCAGCAGCTTAGCTTCCGGGACAGGGGACACCGGGGAGCTGTTTTTT.

This clonotype occurred many times. This sequence joins TRBV7-2 and TRBJ2-1, with D possibly being TRBD2 (6 bases). V lost 7 bases and J lost 0, with 16 bases in between. CDR1 and CDR2 from the germline V gene are SGHTA and FQGNSA. This CDR3 is 16 amino acids long. The CDR3 DNA reads TGTGCCAGCATCAGTATAGCGGTCGACTCCTACAATGAGCAGTTCTTC. It encodes CASISIAVDSYNEQFF. The full variable domain, its missing parts supplied by reference TRBV7-2 and TRBJ2-1, is GAGVSQSPSNKVTEKGKDVELRCDPISGHTALYWYRQSLGQGLEFLIYFQGNSAPDKSGLPSDRFSAERTGGSVSTLTIQRTQQEDSAVYLCASISIAVDSYNEQFFGPGTRLTVL.

The table lists this clonotype with a few counts. The chain is built from TRBV19 and TRBJ2-5; D is undetermined. Germline V gene data show CDR1 as LNHDA and CDR2 as SQIVND (reference sequence). The CDR3 covers 16 residues. Trimming pared 1 base from V and 2 bases from J, leaving 14 bases between. The CDR3, as DNA: TGTGCCAGTAGTATAGGATCTGCAGGATTTCAAGAGACCCAGTACTTC. This gives the protein CASSIGSAGFQETQYF. Combining the CDR3 with reference TRBV19 and TRBJ2-5 gives the whole variable domain DGGITQSPKYLFRKEGQNVTLSCEQNLNHDAMYWYRQDPGQGLRLIYYSQIVNDFQKGDIAEGYSVSREKKESFPLTVTSAQKNPTAFYLCASSIGSAGFQETQYFGPGTRLLVL.

The V and J genes are TRBV14 and TRBJ2-7, with TRBD2 matching 7 bases. The V segment lost 3 bases and the J segment 0 bases; nucleotides outside the gene matches: 5. CDR1 SGHDN and CDR2 FVKESK come from the germline V gene. The CDR3 is 15 amino acids. CDR3 sequence reads: CASSQREGSSYEQYF. CDR3 in DNA: TGTGCCAGCAGCCAGAGGGAGGGTAGCTCCTACGAGCAGTACTTC. The full variable domain, rest sourced from reference TRBV14 and TRBJ2-7, is EAGVTQFPSHSVIEKGQTVTLRCDPISGHDNLYWYRRVMGKEIKFLLHFVKESKQDESGMPNNRFLAERTGGTYSTLKVQPAELEDSGVYFCASSQREGSSYEQYFGPGTRLTVT.

In regard to this clonotype: The junction and the germline gene differ at one end; a read error may be behind it. The chain is built from TRBV20-1 and TRBJ1-6; D ambiguous. The germline V gene has CDR1 DFQATT and CDR2 SNEGSKA (reference sequence). There are 14 residues in the CDR3. In DNA, the CDR3 is TGCAGTGCTAGAGACAGTCCCTATAATTCACCCCACCACTTT. It yields the protein CSARDSPYNSPHHF.

This clonotype was observed a few times. The V and J genes are TRBV5-1 and TRBJ1-1; no firm D call. Germline CDR1 and CDR2: SGHRS and YFSETQ. This CDR3 comprises 14 residues. The ends were cut back, 1 base at V and 5 bases at J, with 12 bases in the middle. CDR3 in DNA: TGCGCCAGCAGCTTGACAAGGCGAGGGACTGAAGCTTTCTTT. Translated, it gives CASSLTRRGTEAFF.

This clonotype was observed at least ten times. The chain has TRBV12-3 or TRBV12-4 and TRBJ1-4; D possibly corresponds to TRBD1 (5 bases). V lost 5 bases and J 0 bases, leaving 10 bases between the germline ends. This CDR3 has 15 residues. The CDR3 DNA reads as TGTGCCAGCAGTCCCGACAGTGCAACTAATGAAAAACTGTTTTTT. Translation: CASSPDSATNEKLFF.

This clonotype was counted at least ten times. The chain has TRBV29-1 and TRBJ2-7; no definite D call. The CDR3 spans 12 residues. CDR1 is SQVTM and CDR2 is ANQGSEA in the germline V gene. V lost 7 bases to trimming and J lost 4 bases, with 14 bases between them. CDR3 sequence: CSAGHSTYEQYF. The CDR3 DNA follows: TGCAGCGCCGGCCACTCTACGTACGAGCAGTACTTC.

This clonotype appeared many times. The V gene is TRBV4-2, the J gene TRBJ2-7; TRBD2 matches 9 bases. The CDR3 has 16 residues. The junction had 7 bases not matched to a gene; V was cut back by 0 bases and J by 4 bases. Germline V lookup: CDR1 LGHNA, CDR2 YNFKEQ. The CDR3 loop is CASSQDEGGGGYEQYF. The CDR3 DNA follows: TGTGCCAGCAGCCAAGATGAGGGCGGGGGGGGTTACGAGCAGTACTTC.

This clonotype was detected many times. This chain connects TRBV15 to TRBJ2-1; D gene unclear. The CDR3 length is 15 residues. V was cut by 0 bases and J by 2 bases, with 8 bases left in between. The germline CDR1 and CDR2 sequences are LNHNV and YYDKDF (reference sequence). For the CDR3, the DNA is TGTGCCACCAGCAGAGAGGCTGATACCTACAATGAGCAGTTCTTC. Amino acid sequence: CATSREADTYNEQFF. Complete variable domain (other parts from reference TRBV15 and TRBJ2-1): DAMVIQNPRYQVTQFGKPVTLSCSQTLNHNVMYWYQQKSSQAPKLLFHYYDKDFNNEADTPDNFQSRRPNTSFCFLDIRSPGLGDTAMYLCATSREADTYNEQFFGPGTRLTVL.

This clonotype was counted at least ten times. This rearrangement joins TRBV7-9 to TRBJ2-1; D might be TRBD2 (5 bases). This CDR3 region has 15 residues. Trimming removed 5 bases at V and 0 bases at J, with 11 bases between. Germline loops: CDR1 SEHNR, CDR2 FQNEAQ (reference sequence). The CDR3 sequence: CASSPSPGSYNEQFF. The CDR3 DNA follows: TGTGCCAGCAGCCCTAGCCCTGGCTCCTACAATGAGCAGTTCTTC.

This clonotype was detected only a few times. J is TRBJ2-7 and V is TRBV27; 10 bases are shared with TRBD2. Unmatched junction bases numbered 5, after V lost 2 bases and J lost 1 base. This CDR3 has 16 amino acids. Per germline, CDR1 MNHEY and CDR2 SMNVEV (reference sequence). The CDR3 DNA follows: TGTGCCAGCAGTTTAAGGGGGACTAGCGCTTCCTACGAGCAGTACTTC. Its protein is CASSLRGTSASYEQYF.

A single count supports this clonotype. V gene TRBV2 combines with J gene TRBJ1-3, with 7 bases that match TRBD1. The CDR3 has 16 amino acids. CDR1 is SNHLY, CDR2 FYNNEI, per germline. V trimming: 5 bases; J trimming: 4 bases; junction bases outside the gene matches: 11. CDR3: CASSSQGKRMGNTIYF. The CDR3 nucleotides read TGTGCCAGCAGTTCACAGGGGAAGAGAATGGGAAACACCATATATTTT.

This chain connects TRBV27 to TRBJ2-4; weak D call: TRBD1 (5 bases). Trimming pared 3 bases from V and 7 bases from J, leaving 10 bases between. The CDR3 runs 13 residues. Per germline, CDR1 MNHEY and CDR2 SMNVEV (reference sequence). Here the CDR3 reads CASSFAGQNIQYF. CDR3 nucleotides: TGTGCCAGCAGTTTTGCAGGGCAGAACATTCAGTACTTC.

The chain is built from TRBV20-1 and TRBJ2-1; no reliable D call. Deletions cut 5 bases from V and 10 bases from J, with 12 bases between. In germline, CDR1 is DFQATT, CDR2 SNEGSKA (reference sequence). The length of the CDR3 is 11 residues. The CDR3 bases are TGCAGTGCTCCTCTGACTCGGGAGCAGTTCTTC. The encoded protein is CSAPLTREQFF.

CDR3 loop: CASSRGGVDGYTF. The CDR3 DNA is TGCGCCAGCAGCAGAGGAGGGGTTGATGGCTACACCTTC. This sequence joins TRBV4-1 and TRBJ1-2, with D tentatively TRBD1 (5 bases). The V gene lost 5 bases and the J gene lost 6 bases, with 13 bases spanning the gap. This CDR3 is 13 amino acids long. The V gene's germline CDR1 is MGHRA and CDR2 YSYEKL.

This clonotype was detected many times. The chain employs TRBV12-3 or TRBV12-4 and TRBJ2-1, with 7 positions matching TRBD2. CDR3 length: 14 residues. J lost 7 bases, V lost 3 bases, and 6 bases had no gene match. CDR3 sequence reads: CASSFPLAPNEQFF. The CDR3 DNA reads TGTGCCAGCAGTTTTCCACTAGCGCCTAATGAGCAGTTCTTC.

This clonotype was observed at least ten times. This sequence joins TRBV12-3 or TRBV12-4 and TRBJ1-5; 8 nucleotides line up with TRBD1. J was trimmed by 3 bases and V by 5 bases; bases with no gene match: 15. CDR3 length: 18 amino acids. In DNA form, the CDR3 reads TGTGCCAGCAGTCCCCGACAGGGGATCGGGTTATTCAATCAGCCCCAGCATTTT. This sequence encodes CASSPRQGIGLFNQPQHF.

This clonotype has a count of ten or more. The chain is built from TRBV3-1 and TRBJ2-1; the match to TRBD2 covers 9 bases. The CDR3 totals 17 residues. In germline, CDR1 is LGHDT, CDR2 YNNKEL (reference sequence). The V segment lost 2 bases and the J segment 5 bases; nucleotides outside the gene matches: 10. Written as DNA, the CDR3 is TGTGCCAGCAGCCAACCCTCTGGCGGGGGGGCTAACAATGAGCAGTTCTTC. It encodes CASSQPSGGGANNEQFF.

This clonotype was counted ten times or more. The rearrangement joins TRBV12-3 or TRBV12-4 to TRBJ1-2; no definite D call. This CDR3 has 16 amino acids. The germline V and J ends were trimmed by 2 bases and 6 bases, with 19 bases remaining between them. The CDR3 loop is CASSLSGRRGGNGYTF. The CDR3 DNA is TGTGCCAGCAGTTTATCAGGACGACGAGGCGGCAATGGCTACACCTTC.

This clonotype has at least ten counts. The gene calls are TRBV11-2 and TRBJ1-2; 8 bases match TRBD1. Per the germline V gene, CDR1 is SGHAT and CDR2 is FQNNGV. The CDR3 is made up of 15 amino acids. Losses at the gene ends were 4 bases for V and 4 bases for J; bases not matched to a gene: 8. The chain's CDR3 is CASSSPDRVGYGYTF. In DNA form, the CDR3 reads TGTGCCAGCAGCTCCCCGGACAGGGTAGGCTATGGCTACACCTTC.

This clonotype was observed at least ten times. A junction end diverges from the germline sequence, so it may reflect a read error. V and J are TRBV7-7 and TRBJ2-2; D may be TRBD1 (6 bases). Germline values: CDR1 SSHAT, CDR2 FNYEAQ (reference sequence). The CDR3 has 15 residues. This CDR3 is CASSPGSQGTGELFF. The CDR3 DNA reads TGTGCTAGCAGCCCCGGTTCACAGGGAACCGGGGAGCTGTTTTTT. Variable domain in full (rest from reference TRBV7-7 and TRBJ2-2): GAGVSQSPRYKVTKRGQDVTLRCDPISSHATLYWYQQALGQGPEFLTYFNYEAQPDKSGLPSDRFSAERPEGSISTLTIQRTEQRDSAMYRCASSPGSQGTGELFFGEGSRLTVL.